This passage covers 8 T cell receptor beta chains from one sample sequenced in a study of blood T cells in healthy people across ages. Then a second PCR, running roughly 6 to 11 cycles, was carried out with a sample-barcoded 5' primer and a J-beta primer mix. Each CDR3 protein is one row after TCRdb ran MiXCR on the 5' RACE reads. In the table there are hundreds of thousands of distinct CDR3 sequences, less than 45% of which are singletons. The source material was blood. The receptors come from a man aged 80 or over in good health.

This sequence joins TRBV5-4 and TRBJ1-2; 7 bases are a match to TRBD1. This CDR3 spans 15 amino acids. The junction had 8 bases not matched to a gene; V was cut back by 4 bases and J by 2 bases. Germline V gene sequence: CDR1 SGHNT, CDR2 YYREEE (reference sequence). The CDR3 sequence is CASSLGQDLNYGYTF. DNA of the CDR3: TGTGCCAGCAGCCTAGGACAGGACTTAAACTATGGCTACACCTTC.

The chain carries TRBV20-1 and TRBJ2-1, with D perhaps matching TRBD1 (6 bases). Germline V lookup: CDR1 DFQATT, CDR2 SNEGSKA (reference sequence). Trimming stripped 3 bases from V and 0 bases from J, with 9 bases between. The CDR3 is 14 residues long. The CDR3 loop is CSASDRYSYNEQFF. CDR3 DNA sequence: TGCAGTGCTAGTGACAGGTACTCCTACAATGAGCAGTTCTTC.

This clonotype was found many times. This chain joins TRBV27 and TRBJ1-5; the D is unclear. The CDR3 is 18 amino acids. Per germline, CDR1 MNHEY and CDR2 SMNVEV (reference sequence). Trimming left V 1 base short and J 7 bases short, with 23 bases between. CDR3 amino acids: CASSLWFKGGGNVQPQHF. CDR3 nucleotide sequence: TGTGCCAGCAGTTTATGGTTCAAGGGAGGAGGGAATGTACAGCCCCAGCATTTT.

The chain carries TRBV7-2 and TRBJ1-4; no reliable D call. Germline-derived CDR1 and CDR2 are SGHTA and FQGNSA. Between the trimmed V and J ends, which lost 4 bases and 2 bases, there was a span of 11 bases. The length of the CDR3 is 15 residues. The CDR3 loop reads CASSSTARTNEKLFF. CDR3 DNA: TGTGCCAGCAGCTCCACAGCGAGGACTAATGAAAAACTGTTTTTT.

The chain recombines TRBV6-6 with TRBJ2-3, with 9 bases matching TRBD1. This CDR3 has 15 amino acids. Germline values: CDR1 MNHNY, CDR2 SVGAGI (reference sequence). V trimming: 0 bases; J trimming: 4 bases; junction bases outside the gene matches: 2. Here the CDR3 reads CASSYSGQGADTQYF. The CDR3 DNA sequence: TGTGCCAGCAGTTACTCGGGACAGGGTGCAGATACGCAGTATTTT.

This clonotype was seen a few times. The chain carries TRBV20-1 and TRBJ2-3; D is uncertain. V lost 3 bases and J lost 4, with 8 bases in between. From germline, CDR1 is DFQATT and CDR2 SNEGSKA (reference sequence). This CDR3 spans 12 amino acids. The CDR3 spells CSASRAADTQYF. The CDR3 bases are TGCAGTGCTAGCCGGGCAGCAGATACGCAGTATTTT.

The V and J genes are TRBV29-1 and TRBJ2-1; D might be TRBD2 (5 bases). Trimming removed 8 bases from V and 7 bases from J, with 21 bases in between. This CDR3 has 14 residues. Germline V gives CDR1 SQVTM, CDR2 ANQGSEA. Here the CDR3 reads CSSIGFGERNEQFF. In DNA, the CDR3 is TGCAGCTCCATCGGGTTTGGGGAGAGAAATGAGCAGTTCTTC.

The V gene is TRBV9, the J gene TRBJ1-2; tentative D call: TRBD1 (5 bases). CDR3 size: 12 residues. The V gene lost 0 bases and the J gene lost 6 bases, with 6 bases spanning the gap. Germline-derived CDR1 and CDR2 are SGDLS and YYNGEE. The CDR3 DNA reads as TGTGCCAGCAGCGTAGGGGGCCATGGCTACACCTTC. Its protein product is CASSVGGHGYTF.